Shown below are 5 T cell receptor beta chains from a single sample sequenced in a study of CD8 T cells in ankylosing spondylitis. TCRdb analysed the 5' RACE reads with MiXCR anew, one entry per CDR3 protein. Of a few hundred thousand distinct CDR3 sequences in the sample, 20% were seen once. The sequencing input was blood, either unsorted or a sorted T cell fraction (not recorded which). Receptor source: a male donor with ankylosing spondylitis or in good health (not recorded which).

This clonotype was seen a few times. The chain employs TRBV2 and TRBJ2-3, with D perhaps matching TRBD1 (6 bases). Trimming shortened V by 4 bases and J by 5 bases, and 13 bases separated the two germline ends. Germline V gives CDR1 SNHLY, CDR2 FYNNEI. The CDR3 consists of 14 residues. CDR3 protein: CASSARAGVDTQYF. For the CDR3, the DNA is TGTGCCAGCAGTGCCCGGGCAGGGGTAGATACGCAGTATTTT.

This clonotype was detected only a few times. V gene TRBV11-1 combines with J gene TRBJ2-5; D possibly corresponds to TRBD1 (5 bases). The length of the CDR3 is 16 residues. In germline, CDR1 is SGHAT, CDR2 FQDESV (reference sequence). V was trimmed by 4 bases and J by 1 base, leaving 16 bases between them. CDR3 sequence (DNA): TGTGCCAGCAGCTCCGCCTTTCCTGGGGCCCAAGAGACCCAGTACTTC. Translating it yields CASSSAFPGAQETQYF. Full variable domain (missing parts from reference TRBV11-1 and TRBJ2-5): EAEVAQSPRYKITEKSQAVAFWCDPISGHATLYWYRQILGQGPELLVQFQDESVVDDSQLPKDRFSAERLKGVDSTLKIQPAELGDSAMYLCASSSAFPGAQETQYFGPGTRLLVL.

This clonotype was seen a handful of times. This sequence joins TRBV6-5 and TRBJ2-7; 9 bases agree with TRBD2. The CDR3 covers 17 residues. The J segment lost 6 bases and the V segment lost 0 bases, leaving 12 bases of the junction unmatched. Looked up from germline, CDR1 is MNHEY and CDR2 is SVGAGI. CDR3 loop: CASSYSQWVAGVAEQYF. The CDR3 DNA follows: TGTGCCAGCAGTTACTCCCAGTGGGTAGCGGGGGTTGCCGAGCAGTACTTC.

This clonotype occurred a few times. The chain is built from TRBV7-9 and TRBJ2-5, with D tentatively TRBD1 (6 bases). This CDR3 comprises 13 residues. The germline CDR1 and CDR2 sequences are SEHNR and FQNEAQ (reference sequence). V was pared by 5 bases and J by 3 bases, with 10 bases between. The CDR3 coding sequence is TGTGCCAGCAGCGCGACAGGAGAAGAGACCCAGTACTTC. Translated, it gives CASSATGEETQYF.

This clonotype has more than one count but fewer than ten. V usage is TRBV6-1 and J usage is TRBJ2-5, with a possible D match to TRBD1 (7 bases). Looked up from germline, CDR1 is MNHNS and CDR2 is SASEGT. Deletions cut 2 bases from V and 0 bases from J, with 13 bases between. This CDR3 is 16 amino acids long. CDR3 nucleotides: TGTGCCAGCAGTGAATTGACAGGGAGGTACCAAGAGACCCAGTACTTC. Its protein is CASSELTGRYQETQYF.